The clone carrying this TCR beta chain was observed a few times. From germline, CDR1 is SQVTM and CDR2 ANQGSEA. This CDR3 contains 15 residues. Trimming took off 4 bases at V and 3 bases at J, with 19 bases between the two ends. The sample originates from a study of CD8 T cells in ankylosing spondylitis. TCRdb passed the 5' RACE reads through MiXCR, listing each CDR3 protein once. The repertoire holds 150,000 to 200,000 distinct CDR3 sequences, under 15% seen once, with around 10% in the top ten. This receptor was identified in a female donor with ankylosing spondylitis or in good health (not recorded which). The chain couples TRBV29-1 to TRBJ2-7; D is possibly TRBD2 (6 bases). The sequenced sample consisted of blood, either unsorted or a sorted T cell fraction (not recorded which). CDR3 nucleotide sequence: TGCAGCGTTGCGTTCAGCGCGGGAAGGGGCTACGAGCAGTACTTC. Residues: CSVAFSAGRGYEQYF.